The 28 T cell receptor beta chains below were found in one sample sequenced in a study of cytomegalovirus exposure and HLA in healthy donors. PCR involved 60 Vbeta and 13 Jbeta primers. The assay was immunoSEQ multiplex PCR, and TCRdb's table has in-frame clones only and misses some. The sample has about 190,000 clones, 65% to 75% seen once; the top ten hold about 5%. The sample was PBMCs. Receptors originate from a man younger than 45 in good health and CMV-seropositive.

This chain joins TRBV7-8 and TRBJ1-6; 7 bases align to TRBD1. The CDR3 length is 16 residues. Looked up from germline, CDR1 is SGHVS and CDR2 is FQNEAQ. The V segment lost 0 bases and the J segment 5 bases; nucleotides outside the gene matches: 4. CDR3 amino acids: CASSLATGANNSPLHF. The CDR3 coding sequence is TGTGCCAGCAGCTTAGCCACAGGGGCCAATAATTCACCCCTCCACTTT.

The chain couples TRBV5-1 to TRBJ2-3, with D perhaps TRBD2 (5 bases). V was cut by 0 bases and J by 2 bases, with 10 bases left in between. The germline V gene has CDR1 SGHRS and CDR2 YFSETQ. This CDR3 contains 15 residues. The CDR3 nucleotides are TGCGCCAGCAGCTTGGGGCTAGCCCACACAGATACGCAGTATTTT. Its translation is CASSLGLAHTDTQYF.

CDR3 sequence reads: CASSEQITGNTIYF. Here the CDR3 DNA reads TGTGCCAGCAGTGAGCAGATAACCGGAAACACCATATATTTT. The chain employs TRBV6-1 and TRBJ1-3, with D hard to call. From germline, CDR1 is MNHNS and CDR2 SASEGT. This CDR3 is built from 14 residues. Trimming left V 3 bases short and J 4 bases short, with 10 bases between.

This sequence joins TRBV6-1 and TRBJ1-6, with a tentative D call TRBD1 (5 bases). The CDR3 contains 16 residues. Per the germline V gene, CDR1 is MNHNS and CDR2 is SASEGT. Trimming stripped 3 bases from V and 1 base from J, with 10 bases between. The CDR3 DNA follows: TGTGCCAGCAGTGACAGGCAGGGATCCTATAATTCACCCCTCCACTTT. This sequence encodes CASSDRQGSYNSPLHF.

The V call is TRBV7-3, the J call TRBJ2-1; 11 nucleotides align to TRBD1. The ends lost 4 bases at V and 9 bases at J; junction bases unmatched: 5. CDR1 and CDR2 (germline): SGHTA, FQGTGA. The CDR3 runs to 14 residues. This CDR3 is CASSYTGQGGEQFF. The CDR3 bases are TGTGCCAGCAGCTACACGGGACAGGGGGGTGAGCAGTTCTTC.

The rearrangement uses TRBV28 and TRBJ1-2; 9 bases align to TRBD1. V gave up 4 bases and J gave up 6 bases; unmatched junction bases: 6. The CDR3 length is 14 residues. Germline V gives CDR1 MDHEN, CDR2 SYDVKM. The CDR3 DNA reads as TGTGCCAGCAGTTGGACAGGGGTATTTGATGGCTACACCTTC. Its translation: CASSWTGVFDGYTF.

The chain combines TRBV5-1 with TRBJ2-7, with TRBD1 matching over 8 bases. Germline V CDR1 and CDR2: SGHRS, YFSETQ. Germline trimming cut 2 bases from V and 5 bases from J; bases unmatched to any gene: 12. This CDR3 is 16 amino acids long. The CDR3 loop reads CASSLRAQGASDEQYF. The CDR3 DNA follows: TGCGCCAGCAGCTTACGCGCCCAGGGGGCATCGGACGAGCAGTACTTC.

The V call is TRBV4-3, the J call TRBJ1-2; TRBD1 matches at 10 bases. The CDR3 is 14 residues long. CDR1 and CDR2 from the germline V gene are LGHNA and YSLEER. The trim removed 3 bases at V and 5 bases at J, leaving 3 bases unmatched. The CDR3 spells CASSQTGGEYGYTF. The CDR3 nucleotides read TGCGCCAGCAGCCAGACAGGGGGCGAATATGGCTACACCTTC.

The chain employs TRBV27 and TRBJ1-4, with D unresolved. V was pared by 6 bases and J by 3 bases, with 8 bases between. The V gene's germline CDR1 is MNHEY and CDR2 SMNVEV (reference sequence). CDR3 length: 13 residues. CDR3 in amino acids: CASRGGSNEKLFF. The CDR3 bases are TGTGCCAGCAGAGGAGGGTCTAATGAAAAACTGTTTTTT.

The CDR3 reads CAWRQGARSTEAFF. CDR3 DNA: TGTGCCTGGAGACAGGGGGCGCGTAGCACTGAAGCTTTCTTT. The chain joins TRBV30 to TRBJ1-1; 9 bases agree with TRBD1. The V gene end was trimmed by 3 bases and the J gene end by 4 bases; junction bases not matched to a gene: 6. Looked up from germline, CDR1 is GTSNPN and CDR2 is SVGIG (reference sequence). The CDR3 is made up of 14 amino acids. Looking up the rest from reference TRBV30 and TRBJ1-1 gives the full variable domain: SQTIHQWPATLVQPVGSPLSLECTVEGTSNPNLYWYRQAAGRGLQLLFYSVGIGQISSEVPQNLSASRPQDRQFILSSKKLLLSDSGFYLCAWRQGARSTEAFFGQGTRLTVV.

As to this clone: The junction does not match germline at one end; this may be a read error. The chain joins TRBV7-9 to TRBJ1-1, with 7 bases matching TRBD1. Germline loops: CDR1 SEHNR, CDR2 FQNEAQ (reference sequence). This CDR3 has 12 residues. The CDR3 sequence is CASSPPGQKALF. In DNA form, the CDR3 reads TGTGCCAGCAGCCCCCCGGGACAGAAGGCGCTCTTT. Filled out from reference TRBV7-9 and TRBJ1-1, the complete variable domain reads DTGVSQNPRHKITKRGQNVTFRCDPISEHNRLYWYRQTLGQGPEFLTYFQNEAQLEKSRLLSDRFSAERPKGSFSTLEIQRTEQGDSAMYLCASSPPGQKALFGQGTRLTVV.

This chain joins TRBV6-5 and TRBJ1-5, with 10 bases fitting TRBD1. Germline assignment: CDR1 MNHEY and CDR2 SVGAGI. Trimming took 6 bases from V and 7 from J; bases not matched to a gene: 6. CDR3 length equals 14 residues. The CDR3, as DNA: TGTGCCAGCAGCTGGGACAGGGGAAAGCAGCCCCAGCATTTT. This encodes CASSWDRGKQPQHF.

V is TRBV28 and J is TRBJ2-3, with D perhaps TRBD1 (5 bases). The V and J ends lost 3 bases and 6 bases respectively, with 16 bases between them. Germline V gene data show CDR1 as MDHEN and CDR2 as SYDVKM. CDR3 size: 15 residues. The CDR3 DNA reads as TGTGCCAGCAGTTTCAAAGGGGATGGTGGGGATACGCAGTATTTT. Residues: CASSFKGDGGDTQYF.

This clone was detected only once. Germline is not matched at one junction end, which may reflect a read error. CDR3 nucleotides: TGTGCCAGTAGTTTCTCGCAGTTGGACAATGAGCAGTTCTTC. Translation gives CASSFSQLDNEQFF. The chain is built from TRBV27 and TRBJ2-1; D not resolved. Germline lookup yields CDR1 MNHEY and CDR2 SMNVEV (reference sequence). The CDR3 sequence is 14 residues long.

J is TRBJ2-3 and V is TRBV11-2, with D possibly being TRBD2 (5 bases). This CDR3 region has 14 residues. V lost 4 bases, J lost 6 bases, and 14 bases lay in between. In germline, CDR1 is SGHAT, CDR2 FQNNGV. The CDR3 nucleotides read TGTGCCAGCAGCTCCGCAATGCCGGGGGATACGCAGTATTTT. Protein sequence: CASSSAMPGDTQYF.

The rearrangement joins TRBV30 to TRBJ1-4; D not resolved. Germline loops: CDR1 GTSNPN, CDR2 SVGIG (reference sequence). V gave up 8 bases and J gave up 0 bases, with 13 bases separating them. This CDR3 region has 14 residues. The DNA of the CDR3 is TGTGCCCGGGGATCGCAGGCAACTAATGAAAAACTGTTTTTT. Protein sequence: CARGSQATNEKLFF.

DNA of the CDR3: TGTGCCAGTAGTATAGGACTACTCCGGGAGCTGTTTTTT. It codes for CASSIGLLRELFF. This rearrangement joins TRBV19 to TRBJ2-2; D might be TRBD2 (5 bases). Per the germline V gene, CDR1 is LNHDA and CDR2 is SQIVND (reference sequence). The CDR3 has 13 amino acids. With 1 base removed from V and 9 bases from J, the gap between germline ends came to 9 bases. Full variable domain (rest looked up from reference TRBV19 and TRBJ2-2): DGGITQSPKYLFRKEGQNVTLSCEQNLNHDAMYWYRQDPGQGLRLIYYSQIVNDFQKGDIAEGYSVSREKKESFPLTVTSAQKNPTAFYLCASSIGLLRELFFGEGSRLTVL.

The chain has TRBV7-3 and TRBJ2-7; D is unclear. V dropped 6 bases and J dropped 0 bases, with 15 bases sitting between them. Germline V lookup: CDR1 SGHTA, CDR2 FQGTGA. This CDR3 has 15 residues. CDR3 amino acids: CASRFRPGSSYEQYF. As DNA, the CDR3 is TGTGCCAGCAGATTCCGTCCGGGTAGCTCCTACGAGCAGTACTTC.

The chain links TRBV7-2 to TRBJ2-5, with 10 positions matching TRBD1. Trimming removed 8 bases from V and 5 bases from J; junction bases left unmatched: 5. This CDR3 has 13 residues. Per germline, CDR1 SGHTA and CDR2 FQGNSA. CDR3 in DNA: TGTGCCAGCTTCCGGGACAGGGGTGAGACCCAGTACTTC. Its protein product is CASFRDRGETQYF.

This chain uses TRBV5-8 with TRBJ1-2; no clear D gene. V was cut by 3 bases and J by 4 bases, with 13 bases left in between. This CDR3 is 14 amino acids long. Germline V gives CDR1 SGHTS, CDR2 YDEGEE. CDR3 residues: CASSSQAAGYGYTF. The CDR3 DNA sequence: TGTGCCAGCAGCTCCCAAGCCGCTGGCTATGGCTACACCTTC.

This clone was seen only a few times. The chain uses TRBV21-1 and TRBJ2-6; the table assigns TRBD2, which was not confirmed against the DNA. TRBV21-1 is a known pseudogene. This CDR3 is built from 15 residues. The CDR3 region is CASLGGGSGANVLTF. For the CDR3, the DNA is TGTGCCAGCCTAGGGGGGGGCTCTGGGGCCAACGTCCTGACTTTC.

The chain combines TRBV6-1 with TRBJ2-7, with TRBD1 matching over 7 bases. Looked up from germline, CDR1 is MNHNS and CDR2 is SASEGT. CDR3 length equals 12 residues. The V and J ends lost 6 bases and 6 bases, in that order; junction bases with no gene match: 5. The CDR3 sequence is CASRDRAREQYF. The CDR3 DNA reads TGTGCCAGCAGAGACAGGGCTCGCGAGCAGTACTTC.

This chain joins TRBV18 and TRBJ2-7, with 7 bases lining up with TRBD2. V shed 5 bases, J shed 2 bases, and the junction held 18 bases outside the gene matches. The CDR3 covers 18 residues. Germline V CDR1 and CDR2: KGHSH, LQKENI. The CDR3 sequence is CASSTQISTAGITYEQYF. The CDR3 nucleotides read TGTGCCAGCTCAACACAAATCTCGACAGCGGGAATCACCTACGAGCAGTACTTC. Together with reference TRBV18 and TRBJ2-7, the CDR3 gives the full variable domain: NAGVMQNPRHLVRRRGQEARLRCSPMKGHSHVYWYRQLPEEGLKFMVYLQKENIIDESGMPKERFSAEFPKEGPSILRIQQVVRGDSAAYFCASSTQISTAGITYEQYFGPGTRLTVT.

This clone was picked up a small number of times. The sample contains more than one DNA sequence encoding this CDR3. The chain links TRBV29-1 to TRBJ1-5, with 7 bases lining up with TRBD1. V shed 4 bases and J 5 bases; nucleotides not matched to a gene: 2. There are 12 residues in the CDR3. Germline V gene data show CDR1 as SQVTM and CDR2 as ANQGSEA. CDR3 coding DNA: TGCAGCGTTGGGCAGGGGGATCAGCCCCAGCATTTT. Protein product: CSVGQGDQPQHF.

V gene TRBV19 combines with J gene TRBJ2-1; 7 bases align to TRBD2. This CDR3 has 16 amino acids. CDR1 is LNHDA and CDR2 is SQIVND in the germline V gene (reference sequence). J was trimmed by 0 bases and V by 3 bases; bases with no gene match: 5. This chain's CDR3 is CASSIPGGSSYNEQFF. The CDR3 DNA reads as TGTGCCAGTAGTATCCCGGGCGGGAGCTCCTACAATGAGCAGTTCTTC.

This chain joins TRBV27 and TRBJ1-4, with a possible D match to TRBD1 (5 bases). The CDR3 has 16 amino acids. Between the trimmed V and J ends, which lost 2 bases and 6 bases, there was a span of 16 bases. The germline V gene encodes CDR1 MNHEY and CDR2 SMNVEV (reference sequence). CDR3 protein: CASSLTAWGDYEKLFF. CDR3 coding DNA: TGTGCCAGCAGTTTAACAGCCTGGGGGGATTATGAAAAACTGTTTTTT. Looking up the rest from reference TRBV27 and TRBJ1-4 gives the full variable domain: EAQVTQNPRYLITVTGKKLTVTCSQNMNHEYMSWYRQDPGLGLRQIYYSMNVEVTDKGDVPEGYKVSRKEKRNFPLILESPSPNQTSLYFCASSLTAWGDYEKLFFGSGTQLSVL.

The chain uses TRBV18 and TRBJ2-2; 7 positions agree with TRBD1. Germline trimming cut 2 bases from V and 0 bases from J; bases unmatched to any gene: 6. The CDR3 runs to 17 residues. Germline CDR1 reads KGHSH; CDR2 reads LQKENI. CDR3: CASSPGTGTANTGELFF. In DNA form, the CDR3 reads TGTGCCAGCTCACCAGGAACCGGGACAGCGAACACCGGGGAGCTGTTTTTT. The full variable domain, with the rest looked up from reference TRBV18 and TRBJ2-2, is NAGVMQNPRHLVRRRGQEARLRCSPMKGHSHVYWYRQLPEEGLKFMVYLQKENIIDESGMPKERFSAEFPKEGPSILRIQQVVRGDSAAYFCASSPGTGTANTGELFFGEGSRLTVL.

The genes are TRBV6-1 and TRBJ2-7; TRBD1 might be the D (7 bases). V was shortened by 9 bases and J by 1 base, with 16 bases between the two germline ends. CDR1 and CDR2 (germline): MNHNS, SASEGT. This CDR3 has 14 amino acids. CDR3 in amino acids: CASHQGGPSYEQYF. CDR3 bases: TGTGCCAGTCACCAGGGGGGCCCATCCTACGAGCAGTACTTC.